These T cell receptor beta chains were read from a single sample in a study of blood T cell repertoires in COVID-19. Here immunoSEQ multiplex PCR was the method, and the copy in TCRdb shows in-frame clones only, minus some. The sample has some 100,000 clones, just over 85% seen once; the top ten hold roughly 7.4%. The sequencing input was peripheral blood. Every receptor here comes from a woman between 65 and 79 years old with acute or convalescent COVID-19. CDR3s include the opening cysteine and the closing phenylalanine or tryptophan. D genes are given only for firm matches. Rows give clone size only sometimes, using once, few, many, or a class for an expanded clone.

DNA	CDR3	size	V	J	D
TGTGCCACCAGTGATCCACAGGGGGTTAGGGCCAATGAGCAGTTCTTC	CATSDPQGVRANEQFF	.	TRBV24-1	TRBJ2-1	TRBD1
TGTGCCAGCAGTGAACTCGGGGGGAACTACGAGCAGTACTTC	CASSELGGNYEQYF	.	TRBV6-1	TRBJ2-7	TRBD2
TGCAGCGTTGCCAATTACAATGAGCAGTTCTTC	CSVANYNEQFF	once	TRBV29-1	TRBJ2-1	.
TGTGCCAGCAGTCAGACTCTTATAGCGGGAGAACTAGATACGCAGTATTTT	CASSQTLIAGELDTQYF	.	TRBV27	TRBJ2-3	TRBD2
TGTGCCAGCAGTCAACCAGGGGGAACTGAAGCTTTCTTT	CASSQPGGTEAFF	.	TRBV9	TRBJ1-1	TRBD1
TGTGCCAGCAGCAACCTCCGGGGGGATCAGCCCCAGCATTTT	CASSNLRGDQPQHF	once	TRBV7-2	TRBJ1-5	.
TGCGCCAGCAGCCAGGGGTATTCACCCCTCCACTTT	CASSQGYSPLHF	few	TRBV10-1	TRBJ1-6	.
TGTGCCAGCAGTTACTCCTTGTCTGGAAACACCATATATTTT	CASSYSLSGNTIYF	.	TRBV6-5	TRBJ1-3	.
TGTGCCAGCAGTTTAACGACAGGGAACTATGGCTACACCTTC	CASSLTTGNYGYTF	.	TRBV28	TRBJ1-2	TRBD1
TGTGCCAGCAGCCAAGTTACTGAAGCCCCTAACTATGGCTACACCTTC	CASSQVTEAPNYGYTF	.	TRBV3-1/TRBV3-2	TRBJ1-2	.
TGCGCCAGCAGCTTGAAGGCGGGGGGTAACCGTGAGCAGTTCTTC	CASSLKAGGNREQFF	.	TRBV5-1	TRBJ2-1	TRBD2
TGTGCCAGCAGCGGCCGGGACAGGGCCCCAGATACGCAGTATTTT	CASSGRDRAPDTQYF	.	TRBV5-4	TRBJ2-3	TRBD1
TGTGCCAGCAGGAAAACATTGAACACTGAAGCTTTCTTT	CASRKTLNTEAFF	once	TRBV11-2	TRBJ1-1	.
TGCGCCAGCAGCTGGGGACAGGGAGGAGAGACCCAGTACTTC	CASSWGQGGETQYF	.	TRBV5-1	TRBJ2-5	TRBD1
TGTGCCAGCTCACTCGGACAGGGGGCTAACACTGAAGCTTTCTTT	CASSLGQGANTEAFF	once	TRBV18	TRBJ1-1	TRBD1
TGTGCCAGCAGTCCTGATCCGGGAGAGAACACTGAAGCTTTCTTT	CASSPDPGENTEAFF	.	TRBV25-1	TRBJ1-1	.
TGCGCCAGCAGCTTGGAGGCGGGGGCGAGGAACACTGAAGCTTTCTTT	CASSLEAGARNTEAFF	.	TRBV5-1	TRBJ1-1	.
TGTGCCAGCAGCGTAGAGAGCTCCTATAATTCACCCCTCCACTTT	CASSVESSYNSPLHF	few	TRBV9	TRBJ1-6	.
TGTGCCAGCAGCTTCACACAGGGGCCCTACAATGAGCAGTTCTTC	CASSFTQGPYNEQFF	.	TRBV7-9	TRBJ2-1	TRBD1
TGTGCCAGCAGCGGAGGTCAGGGGGCCACCTACGAGCAGTACTTC	CASSGGQGATYEQYF	.	TRBV9	TRBJ2-7	TRBD1
TGTGCCAGCAGCCAAGTTACGCCGTTAGCCGTACGGGAGCTGTTTTTT	CASSQVTPLAVRELFF	once	TRBV14	TRBJ2-2	.
TGCGCTTATAGCGGGGGGAGCACAGATACGCAGTATTTT	CAYSGGSTDTQYF	.	TRBV6-6	TRBJ2-3	TRBD2
TGTGCCAGCAGCAACTGGGGACTAGCGGGAGCCTACGAGCAGTACTTC	CASSNWGLAGAYEQYF	.	TRBV5-6	TRBJ2-7	TRBD2
TGTGCCAGCAGACATGGGACAGGGGGCGTCTACAATGAGCAGTTCTTC	CASRHGTGGVYNEQFF	once	TRBV5-5	TRBJ2-1	TRBD1
TGTGCCAGTAAAAAAAGGGAAACAGGCGAACAAGAGACCCAGTACTTC	CASKKRETGEQETQYF	.	TRBV19	TRBJ2-5	.
TGTGCCTGGAGTGTGGGTGGGAGTAGTACAGATACGCAGTATTTT	CAWSVGGSSTDTQYF	.	TRBV30	TRBJ2-3	.
TGCGCCAGCAGCCAAGTAGGGGCGGATAATCAGCCCCAGCATTTT	CASSQVGADNQPQHF	.	TRBV4-1	TRBJ1-5	.
TGTGCCAGCAGTGTGCGGGGGGTGGGGTATTCACCCCTCCACTTT	CASSVRGVGYSPLHF	.	TRBV25-1	TRBJ1-6	.
TGTGCCAGCAGTACCCAGGGGAAAGATCAGCCCCAGCATTTT	CASSTQGKDQPQHF	.	TRBV6-5	TRBJ1-5	.
TGTGCCACCAGCAGAGATCCGGGACAGGGGGACTATGGCTACACCTTC	CATSRDPGQGDYGYTF	.	TRBV15	TRBJ1-2	TRBD1
TGCGCCAGCAACGGACTAGCGGGAGTCTACGAGCAGTACTTC	CASNGLAGVYEQYF	.	TRBV10-2	TRBJ2-7	TRBD2
TGTGCCAGTGCGGTTGGGTCTAGCGGGCTAGATACGCAGTATTTT	CASAVGSSGLDTQYF	.	TRBV19	TRBJ2-3	TRBD2
TGTGCCAGCAGCGGAGGTTTGGGGACTAGCGATGGAATTGGCTGG	CASSGGLGTSDGIGW	.	TRBV7-9	TRBJ2-4	TRBD2
TGTGCCAGCTCACCGGACAGGCTTACGTCACGAGCTTTCTTT	CASSPDRLTSRAFF	.	TRBV18	TRBJ1-1	TRBD1
TGTGCCAGCAGTTCCCGACGATACAGGAACACCGGGGAGCTGTTTTTT	CASSSRRYRNTGELFF	.	TRBV6-5	TRBJ2-2	.
TGTGCCAGCAGGGTCGTGGGCCCGATTAATTCACCCCTCCACTTT	CASRVVGPINSPLHF	few	TRBV2	TRBJ1-6	.
TGTGCCAGCAGCGCAGCCGGGGAGCTGTTTTTT	CASSAAGELFF	few	TRBV7-2	TRBJ2-2	.
TGTGCCAGCAGCTTAGCAGGGGGGGCCTTTGAGCAGTACTTC	CASSLAGGAFEQYF	.	TRBV7-8	TRBJ2-7	.
TGTGCCAGCAGCGTTAGCGGGGGGAACCAAGAGACCCAGTACTTC	CASSVSGGNQETQYF	few	TRBV9	TRBJ2-5	TRBD2
TGTGCCAGCAGTTTATTAGGTCCCGGGGGGTCCTACAATGAGCAGTTCTTC	CASSLLGPGGSYNEQFF	.	TRBV28	TRBJ2-1	TRBD2
TGTGCCAGTAGTATTAGCGGGGGCTCCTACAATGAGCAGTTCTTC	CASSISGGSYNEQFF	.	TRBV19	TRBJ2-1	TRBD2
TGTGCCAGCAGCCAAGATGCAGGCCTCTATGGCTACACCTTC	CASSQDAGLYGYTF	few	TRBV3-1/TRBV3-2	TRBJ1-2	.
TGTGCCAGCAGCTTGGCGGGGACAGGGGTCACAGATACGCAGTATTTT	CASSLAGTGVTDTQYF	.	TRBV5-6	TRBJ2-3	TRBD1
TGTGCCAGCTCACCACAATTCCAGGGCTATGGCTACACCTTC	CASSPQFQGYGYTF	.	TRBV18	TRBJ1-2	.
TGTGCCAGCAGAGCCGGCCCCTCGGGCGGGGAGCTGTTTTTT	CASRAGPSGGELFF	once	TRBV2	TRBJ2-2	.
TGTGCCAGCAGTTTACGGGACAGACTATCATATAATTCACCCCTCCACTTT	CASSLRDRLSYNSPLHF	.	TRBV27	TRBJ1-6	TRBD1
TGTGCCACCAGTGCCCCGGGACAGGGTTCCTACGAGCAGTACTTC	CATSAPGQGSYEQYF	.	TRBV24-1	TRBJ2-7	TRBD1
TGCAGCGTTGAAGAACAGGGCAGAACGCAGTATTTT	CSVEEQGRTQYF	once	TRBV29-1	TRBJ2-3	.
TGTGCCAGCAGCCTCTATGACAGGCCTGGAAACACCATATATTTT	CASSLYDRPGNTIYF	.	TRBV5-6	TRBJ1-3	.
TGTGCCAGCAGCTCCCCCATAGGCGGGAGACCAGATACGCAGTATTTT	CASSSPIGGRPDTQYF	once	TRBV13	TRBJ2-3	TRBD2
TGCGCCAGCAGCCCGAGGCTCCTGAGCTCCTACAATGAGCAGTTCTTC	CASSPRLLSSYNEQFF	.	TRBV5-1	TRBJ2-1	.
TGTGCCAGCAGTGATGGTGTTGCGGAGACCCAGTACTTC	CASSDGVAETQYF	.	TRBV6-1	TRBJ2-5	.
TGTGCCAGCAGCACTCGACTAGCGGAGCACTACGAGCAGTACTTC	CASSTRLAEHYEQYF	few	TRBV7-9	TRBJ2-7	TRBD2
TGCGCCAGCAGCTTGGCGGTGCGGGGGGGTGGTGCAGATACGCAGTATTTT	CASSLAVRGGGADTQYF	.	TRBV5-1	TRBJ2-3	TRBD2
TGTGCCAGCACTAGGAGGGCGCAGTCGAGTGATGGCTACACCTTC	CASTRRAQSSDGYTF	.	TRBV2	TRBJ1-2	.
TGTGCCAGCAGCCACTCCGGGAGGGGGTCCCGAAAACTGTTTTTT	CASSHSGRGSRKLFF	.	TRBV3-1/TRBV3-2	TRBJ1-4	.
TGTGCCAGCAGTTTGGGGGGAGCAGCTTCAGATACGCAGTATTTT	CASSLGGAASDTQYF	.	TRBV28	TRBJ2-3	.